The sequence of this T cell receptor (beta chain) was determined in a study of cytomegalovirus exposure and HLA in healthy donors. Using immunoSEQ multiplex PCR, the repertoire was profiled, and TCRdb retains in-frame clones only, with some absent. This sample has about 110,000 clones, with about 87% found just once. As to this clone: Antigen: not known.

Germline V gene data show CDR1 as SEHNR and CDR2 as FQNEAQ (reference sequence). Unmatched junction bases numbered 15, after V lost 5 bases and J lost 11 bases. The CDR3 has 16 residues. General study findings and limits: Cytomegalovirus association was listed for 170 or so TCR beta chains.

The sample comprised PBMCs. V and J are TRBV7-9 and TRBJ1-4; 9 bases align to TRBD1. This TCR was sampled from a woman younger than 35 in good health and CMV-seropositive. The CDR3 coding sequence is TGTGCCAGCAGCCCCGCCCGGGGGACAGGGCGGGAGAAACTGTTTTTT. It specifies CASSPARGTGREKLFF.